One sample yielded the 2 T cell receptor beta chains listed below, sequenced in a study of blood T cells in healthy people across ages. The second PCR ran about 6 to 12 cycles with a sample-barcoded 5' primer and J-beta primers. In TCRdb, the 5' RACE reads were re-called with MiXCR into one record per CDR3 protein. Here the sample spans 850,000 to 1,000,000 distinct CDR3 sequences, roughly 48% being singletons. The sequenced material came from blood. These receptors were collected from a man in his thirties or forties in good health.

The rearrangement joins TRBV4-2 to TRBJ2-5, with 10 bases lining up with TRBD1. The CDR3 is made up of 14 amino acids. Germline lookup yields CDR1 LGHNA and CDR2 YNFKEQ. V lost 5 bases and J lost 5; bases outside the gene matches: 5. The chain's CDR3 is CASSLGTGDETQYF. In DNA, the CDR3 is TGTGCCAGCAGCTTAGGGACAGGGGACGAGACCCAGTACTTC.

Concerning this clonotype: One junction end does not reproduce the germline sequence, and a read error may be involved. This chain links TRBV2 with TRBJ2-7; D may be TRBD1 (5 bases). Germline lookup yields CDR1 SNHLY and CDR2 FYNNEI. This CDR3 has 15 amino acids. CDR3 sequence reads: CASSEDTYRTYDQYF. Here the CDR3 DNA reads TGTGCCAGCAGTGAGGACACCTACAGAACCTACGACCAGTACTTC.